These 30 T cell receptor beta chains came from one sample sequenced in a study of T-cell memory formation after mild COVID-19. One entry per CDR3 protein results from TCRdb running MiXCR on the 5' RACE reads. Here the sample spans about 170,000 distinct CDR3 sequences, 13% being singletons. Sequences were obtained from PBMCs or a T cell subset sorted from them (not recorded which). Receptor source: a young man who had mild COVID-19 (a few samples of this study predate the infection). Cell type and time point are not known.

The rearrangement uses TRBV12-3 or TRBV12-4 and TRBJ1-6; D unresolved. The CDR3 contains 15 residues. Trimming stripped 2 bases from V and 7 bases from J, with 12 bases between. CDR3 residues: CASSLLGLRNSPLHF. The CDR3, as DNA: TGTGCCAGCAGTTTACTTGGCCTTCGGAATTCACCCCTCCACTTT.

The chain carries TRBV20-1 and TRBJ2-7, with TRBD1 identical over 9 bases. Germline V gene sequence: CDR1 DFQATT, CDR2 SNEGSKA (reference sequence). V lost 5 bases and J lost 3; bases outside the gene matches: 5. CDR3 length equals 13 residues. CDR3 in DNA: TGCAGTGCTGCCGGGACAGGGAACTACGAGCAGTACTTC. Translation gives CSAAGTGNYEQYF.

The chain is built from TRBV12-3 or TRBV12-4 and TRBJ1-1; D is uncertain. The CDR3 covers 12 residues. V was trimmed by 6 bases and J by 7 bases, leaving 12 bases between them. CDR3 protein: CASSSPGGEAFF. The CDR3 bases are TGTGCCAGCAGCTCCCCAGGCGGTGAAGCTTTCTTT.

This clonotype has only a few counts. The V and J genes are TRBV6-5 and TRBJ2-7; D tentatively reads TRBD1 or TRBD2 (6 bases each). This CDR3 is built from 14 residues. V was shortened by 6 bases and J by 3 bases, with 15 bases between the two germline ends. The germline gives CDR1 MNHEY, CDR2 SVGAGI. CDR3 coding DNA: TGTGCCAGCAGACGCTACAGGGAGGTCTACGAGCAGTACTTC. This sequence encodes CASRRYREVYEQYF.

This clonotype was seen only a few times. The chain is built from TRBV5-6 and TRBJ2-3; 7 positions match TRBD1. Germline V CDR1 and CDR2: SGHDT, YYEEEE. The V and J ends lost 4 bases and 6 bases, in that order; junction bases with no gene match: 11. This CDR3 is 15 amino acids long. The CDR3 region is CASSPMTGLGDTQYF. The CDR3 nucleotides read TGTGCCAGCAGCCCGATGACAGGGCTGGGGGATACGCAGTATTTT.

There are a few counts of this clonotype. The CDR3 DNA sequence: TGCAGTGCTTCACTCAGGGGACGCGAAAAACTGTTTTTT. Translated, it gives CSASLRGREKLFF. J is TRBJ1-4 and V is TRBV20-1, with a possible D match to TRBD1 (6 bases). Per germline, CDR1 DFQATT and CDR2 SNEGSKA (reference sequence). V was shortened by 5 bases and J by 8 bases, with 15 bases between the two germline ends. The CDR3 consists of 13 residues.

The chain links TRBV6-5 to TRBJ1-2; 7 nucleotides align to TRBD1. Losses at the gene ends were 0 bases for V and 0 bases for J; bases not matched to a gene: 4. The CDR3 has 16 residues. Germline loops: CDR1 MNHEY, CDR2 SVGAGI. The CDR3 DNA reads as TGTGCCAGCAGTTACTCTGGAGGGACAGCTAACTATGGCTACACCTTC. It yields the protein CASSYSGGTANYGYTF.

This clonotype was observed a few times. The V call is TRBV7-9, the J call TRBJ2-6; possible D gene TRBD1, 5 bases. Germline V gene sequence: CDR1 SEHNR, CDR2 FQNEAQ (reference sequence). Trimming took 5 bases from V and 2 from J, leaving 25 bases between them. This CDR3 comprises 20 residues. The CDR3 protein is CASSPDATRQPITGANVLTF. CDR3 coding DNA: TGTGCCAGCAGCCCGGATGCGACTCGACAGCCTATCACTGGGGCCAACGTCCTGACTTTC. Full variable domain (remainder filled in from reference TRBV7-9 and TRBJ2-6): DTGVSQNPRHKITKRGQNVTFRCDPISEHNRLYWYRQTLGQGPEFLTYFQNEAQLEKSRLLSDRFSAERPKGSFSTLEIQRTEQGDSAMYLCASSPDATRQPITGANVLTFGAGSRLTVL.

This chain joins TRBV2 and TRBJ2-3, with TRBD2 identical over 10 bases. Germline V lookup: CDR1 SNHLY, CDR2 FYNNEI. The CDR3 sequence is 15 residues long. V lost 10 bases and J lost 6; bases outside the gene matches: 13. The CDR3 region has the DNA TGTGCCAAAAGGACTAGCGGAGCACAAAGGGATACGCAGTATTTT. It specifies CAKRTSGAQRDTQYF.

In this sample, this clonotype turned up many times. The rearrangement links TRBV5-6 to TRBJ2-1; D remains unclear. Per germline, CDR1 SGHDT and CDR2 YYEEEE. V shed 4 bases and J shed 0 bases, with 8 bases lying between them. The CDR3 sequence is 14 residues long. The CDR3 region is CASSQLSSYNEQFF. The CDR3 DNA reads TGTGCCAGCAGCCAGTTGAGCTCCTACAATGAGCAGTTCTTC.

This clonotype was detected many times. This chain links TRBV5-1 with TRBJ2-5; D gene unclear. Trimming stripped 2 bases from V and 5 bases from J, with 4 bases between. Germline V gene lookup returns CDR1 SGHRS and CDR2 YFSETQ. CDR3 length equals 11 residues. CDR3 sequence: CASSFSETQYF. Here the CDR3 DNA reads TGCGCCAGCAGCTTTTCGGAGACCCAGTACTTC. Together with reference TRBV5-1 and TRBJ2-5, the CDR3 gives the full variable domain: KAGVTQTPRYLIKTRGQQVTLSCSPISGHRSVSWYQQTPGQGLQFLFEYFSETQRNKGNFPGRFSGRQFSNSRSEMNVSTLELGDSALYLCASSFSETQYFGPGTRLLVL.

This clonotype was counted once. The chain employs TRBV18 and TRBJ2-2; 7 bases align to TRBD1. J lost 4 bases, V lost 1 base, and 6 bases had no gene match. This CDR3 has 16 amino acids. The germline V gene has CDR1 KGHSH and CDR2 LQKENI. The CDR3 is CASSPLYRGVTGELFF. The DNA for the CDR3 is TGTGCCAGCTCACCACTATACAGGGGAGTCACCGGGGAGCTGTTTTTT. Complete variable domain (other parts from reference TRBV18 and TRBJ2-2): NAGVMQNPRHLVRRRGQEARLRCSPMKGHSHVYWYRQLPEEGLKFMVYLQKENIIDESGMPKERFSAEFPKEGPSILRIQQVVRGDSAAYFCASSPLYRGVTGELFFGEGSRLTVL.

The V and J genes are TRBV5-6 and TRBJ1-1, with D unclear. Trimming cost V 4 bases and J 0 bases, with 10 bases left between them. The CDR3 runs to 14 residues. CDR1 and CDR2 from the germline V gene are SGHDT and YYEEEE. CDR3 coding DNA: TGTGCCAGCAGCCCGGCTGTTATGAACACTGAAGCTTTCTTT. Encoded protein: CASSPAVMNTEAFF.

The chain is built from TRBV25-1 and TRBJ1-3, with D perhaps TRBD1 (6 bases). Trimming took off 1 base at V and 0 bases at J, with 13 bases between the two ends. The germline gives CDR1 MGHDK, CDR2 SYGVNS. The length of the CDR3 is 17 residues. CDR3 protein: CASSEWGAADSGNTIYF. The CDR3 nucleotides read TGTGCCAGCAGTGAATGGGGGGCCGCCGACTCTGGAAACACCATATATTTT.

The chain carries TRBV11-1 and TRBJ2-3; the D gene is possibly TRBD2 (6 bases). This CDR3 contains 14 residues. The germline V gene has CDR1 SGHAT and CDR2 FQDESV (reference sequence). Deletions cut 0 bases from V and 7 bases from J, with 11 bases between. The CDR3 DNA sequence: TGTGCCAGCAGCTTAGCGCGTGGAGGGAATACGCAGTATTTT. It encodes CASSLARGGNTQYF.

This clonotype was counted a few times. CDR3 amino acids: CASRPGQGNEKLFF. CDR3 bases: TGTGCCAGCCGCCCGGGACAGGGGAACGAAAAACTGTTTTTT. The chain employs TRBV6-2 or TRBV6-3 and TRBJ1-4; 10 bases fit TRBD1. Looked up from germline, CDR1 is MNHEY and CDR2 is SVGEGT. V lost 8 bases to trimming and J lost 8 bases; unmatched junction nucleotides: 8. The CDR3 runs 14 residues.

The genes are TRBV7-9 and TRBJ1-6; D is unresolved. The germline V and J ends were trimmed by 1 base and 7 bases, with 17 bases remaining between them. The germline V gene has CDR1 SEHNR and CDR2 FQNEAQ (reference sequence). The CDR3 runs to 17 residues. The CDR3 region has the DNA TGTGCCAGCAGCTTAGAACGTACGGCCGGGGAAAATTCACCCCTCCACTTT. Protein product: CASSLERTAGENSPLHF.

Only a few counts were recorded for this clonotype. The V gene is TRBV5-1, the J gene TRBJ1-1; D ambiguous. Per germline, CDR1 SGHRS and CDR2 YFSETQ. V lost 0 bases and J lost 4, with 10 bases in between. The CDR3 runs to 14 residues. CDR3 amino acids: CASSLGTWSTEAFF. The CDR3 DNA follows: TGCGCCAGCAGCTTGGGGACTTGGAGCACTGAAGCTTTCTTT.

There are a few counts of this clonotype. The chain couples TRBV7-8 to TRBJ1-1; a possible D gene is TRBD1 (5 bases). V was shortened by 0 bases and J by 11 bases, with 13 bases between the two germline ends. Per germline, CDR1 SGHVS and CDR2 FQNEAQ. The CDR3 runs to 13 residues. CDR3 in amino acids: CASSLAIGEGAFF. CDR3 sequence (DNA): TGTGCCAGCAGCTTAGCGATCGGGGAGGGGGCTTTCTTT. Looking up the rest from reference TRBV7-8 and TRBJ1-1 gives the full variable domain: GAGVSQSPRYKVAKRGQDVALRCDPISGHVSLFWYQQALGQGPEFLTYFQNEAQLDKSGLPSDRFFAERPEGSVSTLKIQRTQQEDSAVYLCASSLAIGEGAFFGQGTRLTVV.

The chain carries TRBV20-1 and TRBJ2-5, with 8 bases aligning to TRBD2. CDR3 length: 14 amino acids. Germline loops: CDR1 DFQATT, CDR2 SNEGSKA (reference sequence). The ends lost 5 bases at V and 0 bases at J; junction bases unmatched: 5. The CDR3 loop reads CSAGSGAYQETQYF. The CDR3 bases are TGCAGTGCTGGTAGCGGGGCGTACCAAGAGACCCAGTACTTC.

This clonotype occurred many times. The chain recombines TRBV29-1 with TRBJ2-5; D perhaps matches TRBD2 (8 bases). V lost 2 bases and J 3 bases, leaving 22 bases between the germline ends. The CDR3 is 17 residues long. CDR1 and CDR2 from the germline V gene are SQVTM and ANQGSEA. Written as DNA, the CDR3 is TGCAGCGTTGAACTCCAGGGGGGACTAGTCATGGAAGAGACCCAGTACTTC. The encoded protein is CSVELQGGLVMEETQYF.

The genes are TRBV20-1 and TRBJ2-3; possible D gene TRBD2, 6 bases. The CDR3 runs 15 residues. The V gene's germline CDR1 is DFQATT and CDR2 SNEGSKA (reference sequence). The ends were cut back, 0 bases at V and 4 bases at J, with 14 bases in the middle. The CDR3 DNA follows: TGCAGTGCTAGAGACAGGGTCTCGGGGGCAGATACGCAGTATTTT. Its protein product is CSARDRVSGADTQYF.

The CDR3 is CASSLTETGPTSETQYF. The CDR3 bases are TGTGCCAGCAGCTTAACTGAGACAGGCCCTACAAGCGAGACCCAGTACTTC. The V and J genes are TRBV7-2 and TRBJ2-5; possibly TRBD1 for D (6 bases). The V end lost 2 bases, the J end lost 5 bases, and 21 bases lay between the germline ends. CDR3 length: 17 residues. Germline V lookup: CDR1 SGHTA, CDR2 FQGNSA.

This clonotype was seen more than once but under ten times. CDR3 in DNA: TGCAGTGCTAGAGATCGAATATGGCTAGCGGGTCAGACCCAGTACTTC. Amino acids: CSARDRIWLAGQTQYF. The rearrangement links TRBV20-1 to TRBJ2-5; 8 bases line up with TRBD2. The CDR3 totals 16 residues. J lost 6 bases, V lost 0 bases, and 12 bases had no gene match. Germline-derived CDR1 and CDR2 are DFQATT and SNEGSKA (reference sequence).

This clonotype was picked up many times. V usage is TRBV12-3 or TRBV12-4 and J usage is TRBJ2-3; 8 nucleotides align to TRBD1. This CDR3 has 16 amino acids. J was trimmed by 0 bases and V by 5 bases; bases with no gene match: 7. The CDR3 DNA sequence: TGTGCCAGCAGTCAGGGGGCCGCGTTAAGCACAGATACGCAGTATTTT. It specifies CASSQGAALSTDTQYF.

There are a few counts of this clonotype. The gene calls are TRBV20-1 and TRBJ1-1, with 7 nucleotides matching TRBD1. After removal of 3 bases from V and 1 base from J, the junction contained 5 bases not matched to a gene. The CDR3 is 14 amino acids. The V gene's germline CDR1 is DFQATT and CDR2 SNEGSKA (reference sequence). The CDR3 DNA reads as TGCAGTGCTAGGGCGGGACAGAGGAACACTGAAGCTTTCTTT. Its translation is CSARAGQRNTEAFF.

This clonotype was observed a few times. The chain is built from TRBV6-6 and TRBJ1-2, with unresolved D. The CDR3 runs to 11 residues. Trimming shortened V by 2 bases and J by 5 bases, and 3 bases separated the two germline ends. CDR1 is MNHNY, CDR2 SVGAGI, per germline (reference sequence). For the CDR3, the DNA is TGTGCCAGCAGTTACCAGTATGGCTACACCTTC. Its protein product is CASSYQYGYTF.

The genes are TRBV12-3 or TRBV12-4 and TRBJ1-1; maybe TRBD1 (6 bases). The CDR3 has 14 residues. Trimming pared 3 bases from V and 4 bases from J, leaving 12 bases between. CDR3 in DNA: TGTGCCAGCAGTTTCCAGGGGACCTCCACTGAAGCTTTCTTT. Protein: CASSFQGTSTEAFF.

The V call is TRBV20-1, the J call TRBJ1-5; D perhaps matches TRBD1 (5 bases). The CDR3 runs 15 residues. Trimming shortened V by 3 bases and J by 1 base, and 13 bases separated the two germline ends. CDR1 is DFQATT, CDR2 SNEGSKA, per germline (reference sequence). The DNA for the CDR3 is TGCAGTGCTAGCCAACAGGATAGAAGCAATCAGCCCCAGCATTTT. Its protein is CSASQQDRSNQPQHF.

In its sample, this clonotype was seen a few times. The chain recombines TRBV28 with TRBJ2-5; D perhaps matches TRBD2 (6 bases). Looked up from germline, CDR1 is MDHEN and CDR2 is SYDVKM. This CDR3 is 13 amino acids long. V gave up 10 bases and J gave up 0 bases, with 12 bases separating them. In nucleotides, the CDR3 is TGTGCCATCGGAATAGCGGACCAAGAGACCCAGTACTTC. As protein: CAIGIADQETQYF.